Presented here are 9 T cell receptor beta chains from one specimen sequenced in a study of shared clonotypes between healthy human individuals. Sequencing used immunoSEQ multiplex PCR; TCRdb keeps in-frame clones, though not all of them. Here the sample spans millions of clones, 93% being singletons. Terminally differentiated effector memory CD45RA+ cells were excluded by CCR7 positive selection of CD45RO-negative cells. The specimen sequenced was naive CD8+ T cells from PBMCs. The receptors were gathered from a man aged 18 to 29 in good health. Some clones in this sample may be carry-over from other donors' samples.

As to this clone: Other nucleotide sequences from this sample produce the same CDR3. The genes are TRBV9 and TRBJ2-1, with 8 bases lining up with TRBD2. The CDR3 covers 14 residues. Germline CDR1 is SGDLS and CDR2 is YYNGEE. With 0 bases clipped from V and 5 bases from J, the junction kept 1 base outside the gene matches. The CDR3 sequence: CASSVVAGNNEQFF. The CDR3 DNA is TGTGCCAGCAGCGTAGTAGCGGGGAACAATGAGCAGTTCTTC.

The genes are TRBV7-9 and TRBJ1-2; possibly TRBD1 for D (5 bases). CDR1 is SEHNR and CDR2 is FQNEAQ in the germline V gene (reference sequence). CDR3 length equals 16 residues. V shed 0 bases and J shed 1 base, with 12 bases lying between them. The CDR3 nucleotides are TGTGCCAGCAGCTTAGCGAGTCGGGACGTTAACTATGGCTACACCTTC. This codes for CASSLASRDVNYGYTF.

V usage is TRBV27 and J usage is TRBJ1-5, with 7 positions matching TRBD1. Looked up from germline, CDR1 is MNHEY and CDR2 is SMNVEV (reference sequence). This CDR3 is 15 amino acids long. The junction had 8 bases not matched to a gene; V was cut back by 9 bases and J by 0 bases. CDR3 sequence reads: CASQLTGYSNQPQHF. The CDR3 coding sequence is TGTGCCAGTCAGCTGACAGGGTATAGCAATCAGCCCCAGCATTTT.

This rearrangement joins TRBV27 to TRBJ2-7; D is ambiguous. V lost 3 bases and J 6 bases, leaving 15 bases between the germline ends. The germline V gene encodes CDR1 MNHEY and CDR2 SMNVEV (reference sequence). This CDR3 has 14 amino acids. The CDR3 nucleotides read TGTGCCAGCAGTTTCGGTTCTTGGATCTCCGAGCAGTACTTC. Its protein product is CASSFGSWISEQYF.

V usage is TRBV2 and J usage is TRBJ2-7; TRBD1 matches at 9 bases. The CDR3 has 15 residues. Trimming at V came to 8 bases and at J to 7 bases, leaving 15 bases not matched to a gene. The germline CDR1 and CDR2 sequences are SNHLY and FYNNEI. The CDR3 DNA sequence: TGTGCCAGCGCCCGGGGACAGGGAAGGACTAGAGAGCAGTACTTC. Encoded protein: CASARGQGRTREQYF.

The chain carries TRBV28 and TRBJ2-7; D may match TRBD1 or TRBD2 (6 bases each). This CDR3 is 15 amino acids long. Between the trimmed V and J ends, which lost 4 bases and 5 bases, there was a span of 18 bases. Germline V CDR1 and CDR2: MDHEN, SYDVKM. Here the CDR3 DNA reads TGTGCCAGCAGTTCTAGGGGGGATCTTGGTGACGAGCAGTACTTC. It specifies CASSSRGDLGDEQYF.

The rearrangement uses TRBV7-9 and TRBJ2-5; 8 nucleotides agree with TRBD2. J gave up 5 bases and V 2 bases, and 16 bases lay outside the gene matches. The CDR3 is 18 residues long. CDR1 and CDR2 from the germline V gene are SEHNR and FQNEAQ (reference sequence). In DNA, the CDR3 is TGTGCCAGCAGCTTAATTAGCTTAGCGGGAAGGATTGGGGAGACCCAGTACTTC. It translates to CASSLISLAGRIGETQYF. Together with reference TRBV7-9 and TRBJ2-5, the CDR3 gives the full variable domain: DTGVSQNPRHKITKRGQNVTFRCDPISEHNRLYWYRQTLGQGPEFLTYFQNEAQLEKSRLLSDRFSAERPKGSFSTLEIQRTEQGDSAMYLCASSLISLAGRIGETQYFGPGTRLLVL.

V gene TRBV7-9 combines with J gene TRBJ2-1; 7 bases fit TRBD1. From germline, CDR1 is SEHNR and CDR2 FQNEAQ (reference sequence). V was clipped by 5 bases and J by 5 bases; unmatched bases: 9. This CDR3 has 15 amino acids. CDR3 nucleotides: TGTGCCAGCAGCCAAATTACAGGGGACCACAATGAGCAGTTCTTC. It encodes CASSQITGDHNEQFF.

This clone appeared a few times. This chain joins TRBV4-3 and TRBJ1-1, with a possible D match to TRBD1 (6 bases). Looked up from germline, CDR1 is LGHNA and CDR2 is YSLEER. Between the trimmed V and J ends, which lost 0 bases and 11 bases, there was a span of 13 bases. The CDR3 contains 13 residues. CDR3 in amino acids: CASSQDRGKVAFF. CDR3 DNA sequence: TGCGCCAGCAGCCAAGATAGGGGGAAGGTGGCTTTCTTT.